The entry that follows covers one T cell receptor (beta chain) sequence. Antigen: not known. With 4 bases removed from V and 5 bases from J, the gap between germline ends came to 11 bases. CDR1 and CDR2 from the germline V gene are SGHNT and YYREEE (reference sequence). This CDR3 is 13 amino acids long. This PCR relied on a set of 60 Vbeta primers and 13 Jbeta primers. The assay was immunoSEQ multiplex PCR, and TCRdb's table has in-frame clones only and misses some. The sample includes about 130,000 clones, roughly 80% of them seen just once. The sample originates from a study of cytomegalovirus exposure and HLA in healthy donors. General study points: Prior analysis indicated that the majority of TCR beta V segments exhibited productivity approximately 90% or approximately 30% of the time. A classifier reportedly called cytomegalovirus status with high sensitivity and specificity.

The sample taken for sequencing was PBMCs. The chain employs TRBV5-4 and TRBJ2-3, with D hard to call. This clonotype was sampled from a woman in her forties or fifties in good health and CMV-seronegative. DNA for the CDR3: TGTGCCAGCAGCATGGTAGTTGAAGATACGCAGTATTTT. This sequence encodes CASSMVVEDTQYF. Using reference TRBV5-4 and TRBJ2-3 for the parts outside the CDR3, the full variable domain is ETGVTQSPTHLIKTRGQQVTLRCSSQSGHNTVSWYQQALGQGPQFIFQYYREEENGRGNFPPRFSGLQFPNYSSELNVNALELDDSALYLCASSMVVEDTQYFGPGTRLTVL.